These T cell receptor beta chains were read from a single sample in a study of beta chain features in type 1 diabetes. Libraries were prepared by immunoSEQ multiplex PCR; TCRdb keeps only in-frame clonotypes and omits some of them. The table shows 65,000 to 100,000 clones, with 30% to 35% occurring only once. Sequencing was performed on stem cell memory CD4+ T cells from blood. These TCRs come from a woman aged 18-30 years in good health. CDR3s include the opening cysteine and the closing phenylalanine or tryptophan. The order of the fields is V gene, D gene, clone size, J gene, CDR3 DNA, CDR3 protein. A D gene is named only where the DNA matches it firmly. The listing skips clone size in some rows; elsewhere it reads once, few, many or a size class.

v_gene: TRBV11-2
d_gene: TRBD2
abundance: few
j_gene: TRBJ2-1
CDR3nt: TGTGCCAGCAGCTTCGGGACTAGCGGGAGTTTTGAGCAGTTCTTC
CDR3aa: CASSFGTSGSFEQFF

v_gene: TRBV30
d_gene: NA
abundance: few
j_gene: TRBJ1-5
CDR3nt: TGTGCCTGGAGTTCAGGGCGAGATCAGCCCCAGCATTTT
CDR3aa: CAWSSGRDQPQHF

v_gene: TRBV6-6
d_gene: NA
abundance: few
j_gene: TRBJ2-7
CDR3nt: TGTGCCAGCAGTTCCCCAGGGGTATACGAGCAGTACTTC
CDR3aa: CASSSPGVYEQYF

v_gene: TRBV18
d_gene: TRBD1
abundance: few
j_gene: TRBJ2-6
CDR3nt: TGTGCCAGCTCACCAGCGAACAGGGGCGGTTACGGGGCCAACGTCCTGACTTTC
CDR3aa: CASSPANRGGYGANVLTF

v_gene: TRBV9
d_gene: NA
abundance: NA
j_gene: TRBJ2-1
CDR3nt: TGTGCCAGCAGCCGGACCTTCGGGGATGAGCAGTTCTTC
CDR3aa: CASSRTFGDEQFF

v_gene: TRBV29-1
d_gene: TRBD1
abundance: NA
j_gene: TRBJ2-7
CDR3nt: TGCAGCGTCACCCGGACAGGCGGGTACGAGCAGTACTTC
CDR3aa: CSVTRTGGYEQYF

v_gene: TRBV29-1
d_gene: NA
abundance: few
j_gene: TRBJ1-3
CDR3nt: TGCAGCGCAAAGGGGGATTTTGGAAACACCATATATTTT
CDR3aa: CSAKGDFGNTIYF

v_gene: TRBV6-5
d_gene: NA
abundance: few
j_gene: TRBJ1-2
CDR3nt: TGTGCCAGCACTTACGTGGAGGGCTACACCTTC
CDR3aa: CASTYVEGYTF

v_gene: TRBV29-1
d_gene: TRBD2
abundance: few
j_gene: TRBJ2-3
CDR3nt: TGCAGCGCCCAGCAGCTAGCGGGGTTCACAGATACGCAGTATTTT
CDR3aa: CSAQQLAGFTDTQYF

v_gene: TRBV5-5
d_gene: NA
abundance: NA
j_gene: TRBJ2-5
CDR3nt: TGTGCCAGCAGCCGCCTTAGCGGCGGGGAGACCCAGTACTTC
CDR3aa: CASSRLSGGETQYF

v_gene: TRBV2
d_gene: TRBD2
abundance: few
j_gene: TRBJ2-1
CDR3nt: TGTGCCAGCAGTGGGGGGTCTAGCGGTCTCTCCTACAATGAGCAGTTCTTC
CDR3aa: CASSGGSSGLSYNEQFF

v_gene: TRBV25-1
d_gene: NA
abundance: few
j_gene: TRBJ1-6
CDR3nt: TGTGCCAGCAGTGAACCGGGTGCCCAATCACCCCTCCACTTT
CDR3aa: CASSEPGAQSPLHF